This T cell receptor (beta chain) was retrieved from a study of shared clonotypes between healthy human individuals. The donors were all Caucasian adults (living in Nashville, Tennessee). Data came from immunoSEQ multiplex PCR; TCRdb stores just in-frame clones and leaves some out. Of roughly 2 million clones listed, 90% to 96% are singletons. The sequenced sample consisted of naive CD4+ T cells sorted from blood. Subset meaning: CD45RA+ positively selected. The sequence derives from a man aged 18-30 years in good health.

The CDR3 spells CASSERPVGLREQYF. CDR3 DNA sequence: TGTGCCAGCAGCGAGCGTCCAGTAGGCCTTCGGGAGCAGTACTTC. The V call is TRBV9, the J call TRBJ2-7; D is undetermined. CDR1 SGDLS and CDR2 YYNGEE come from the germline V gene. This CDR3 has 15 residues. V was shortened by 3 bases and J by 7 bases, with 20 bases between the two germline ends.